This record concerns one TCR beta chain sequence. The CDR3 has 14 residues. Germline V CDR1 and CDR2: SGHNT, YYREEE (reference sequence). V gave up 4 bases and J gave up 4 bases, with 13 bases separating them. This sample was taken from a study of sequential checkpoint blockade in melanoma. About the research overall: Maintenance nivolumab came after either treatment sequence.

Treatment noted: randomized to nivolumab then ipilimumab (arm A) or the reverse (arm B). None of the patients previously received DNA-damaging chemotherapy. PBMC sorting kept live CD3+CD8+ cells without CD19 or CD56. Measured with immunoSEQ multiplex PCR; TCRdb has only the in-frame clones, and not every one. The sample records around 9,100 clones, approximately 56% being singletons. This sequence was found in a human donor with melanoma. The input for sequencing was CD8+ T cells sorted from blood (inferred from file names), taken from a patient given nivolumab and ipilimumab in sequence. This chain uses TRBV5-4 with TRBJ2-3; a possible D gene is TRBD2 (5 bases). This chain's CDR3 is CASSAAGGSDTQYF. The CDR3 DNA sequence: TGTGCCAGCAGCGCCGCCGGCGGGTCAGATACGCAGTATTTT.